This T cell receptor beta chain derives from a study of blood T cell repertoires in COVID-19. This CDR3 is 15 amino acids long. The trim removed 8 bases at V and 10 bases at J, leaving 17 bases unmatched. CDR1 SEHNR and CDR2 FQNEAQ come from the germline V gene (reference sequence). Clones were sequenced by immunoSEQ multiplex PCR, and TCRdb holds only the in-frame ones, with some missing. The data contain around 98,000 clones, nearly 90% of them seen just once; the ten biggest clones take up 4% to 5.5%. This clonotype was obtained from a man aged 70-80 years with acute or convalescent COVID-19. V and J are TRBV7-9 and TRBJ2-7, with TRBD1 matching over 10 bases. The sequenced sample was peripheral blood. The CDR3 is CASCVGLGQGDLQYF. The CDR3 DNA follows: TGTGCCAGCTGTGTCGGACTAGGACAGGGGGACCTCCAGTACTTC.